A selection of T cell receptor beta chains follows, all from one sample in a study of early T cells in non-severe SARS-CoV-2 infection. Each CDR3 protein is one row after TCRdb ran MiXCR on the 5' RACE reads. Here the sample spans 80,000 to 95,000 distinct CDR3 sequences, approximately 13% being singletons. Sequenced material: whole blood. These receptors were taken from an adult who was a healthcare worker with PCR-confirmed SARS-CoV-2 infection or an uninfected control (not recorded which). CDR3s include the opening cysteine and the closing phenylalanine or tryptophan. D genes are given only for firm matches. Part of the rows lack a size; the others show once, few, many or a class for expanded clones.

v_call	j_call	d_call	clone_size	cdr3_aa	cdr3_nt
TRBV6-2/TRBV6-3	TRBJ1-6	TRBD1	few	CASSFLGTANSPLHF	TGTGCCAGCAGTTTCCTCGGGACAGCGAATTCACCCCTCCACTTT
TRBV6-6	TRBJ2-3	.	few	CASSYGGGPAQYF	TGTGCCAGCAGTTACGGGGGGGGGCCAGCGCAGTATTTT
TRBV27	TRBJ1-2	TRBD1	few	CASSLTGVTNYGYTF	TGTGCCAGCAGCCTTACAGGGGTAACTAACTATGGCTACACCTTC
TRBV27	TRBJ2-3	.	.	CARTRGRGTDTQYF	TGTGCCAGGACGCGGGGGCGGGGGACAGATACGCAGTATTTT
TRBV20-1	TRBJ2-5	TRBD2	.	CSAPLSGGLGETQYF	TGCAGTGCCCCGCTAAGCGGGGGGCTGGGGGAGACCCAGTACTTC
TRBV29-1	TRBJ2-1	TRBD1	many	CSVQGQGVDNEQFF	TGCAGCGTCCAGGGACAGGGGGTGGACAATGAGCAGTTCTTC
TRBV7-2	TRBJ2-2	TRBD1	many	CASSPGQGSAGELFF	TGTGCCAGCAGCCCAGGACAGGGATCGGCCGGGGAGCTGTTTTTT
TRBV20-1	TRBJ2-3	.	many	CSAQHTDTQYF	TGCAGTGCGCAACACACAGATACGCAGTATTTT
TRBV7-9	TRBJ1-2	.	few	CASSLVAVSHYGYTF	TGTGCCAGCAGCCTCGTAGCAGTCTCGCACTATGGCTACACCTTC
TRBV10-2	TRBJ1-1	TRBD1	.	CASSQGATGNTEAFF	TGCGCCAGCAGCCAGGGGGCGACGGGAAACACTGAAGCTTTCTTT
TRBV7-8	TRBJ2-1	TRBD2	many	CASSPTGLAGLNEQFF	TGTGCCAGCAGCCCAACCGGACTAGCGGGGCTCAATGAGCAGTTCTTC
TRBV20-1	TRBJ2-7	.	.	CSASRADEQYF	TGCAGTGCTAGCAGGGCCGACGAGCAGTACTTC
TRBV9	TRBJ2-1	TRBD2	few	CASSVAALAGEVEQFF	TGTGCCAGCAGCGTAGCGGCACTAGCGGGGGAGGTTGAGCAGTTCTTC
TRBV7-2	TRBJ2-5	.	many	CASSLRPSQETQYF	TGTGCCAGCAGCTTACGCCCATCCCAAGAGACCCAGTACTTC
TRBV11-2	TRBJ2-3	.	many	CASSLAPANTQYF	TGTGCCAGCAGCTTAGCCCCAGCTAATACGCAGTATTTT
TRBV2	TRBJ2-7	TRBD1	many	CASKSTGGAPYEQYF	TGTGCCAGCAAATCGACAGGGGGCGCACCCTACGAGCAGTACTTC
TRBV4-2	TRBJ2-3	TRBD2	many	CASSRVSGKSTDTQYF	TGTGCCAGCAGCCGAGTTAGCGGGAAGAGCACAGATACGCAGTATTTT
TRBV6-1	TRBJ1-1	TRBD1	.	CASSMTGETEAFF	TGTGCCAGCAGTATGACAGGGGAAACTGAAGCTTTCTTT
TRBV30	TRBJ2-2	TRBD2	many	CAWSVAGGHTGELFF	TGTGCCTGGAGTGTAGCGGGGGGGCACACCGGGGAGCTGTTTTTT
TRBV6-6	TRBJ1-3	.	.	CASSYLRGGTGNTIYF	TGTGCCAGCAGTTACCTCCGTGGGGGGACCGGAAACACCATATATTTT
TRBV9	TRBJ2-2	.	many	CASSGLRENTGELFF	TGTGCCAGCAGCGGACTCCGGGAGAACACCGGGGAGCTGTTTTTT
TRBV4-3	TRBJ2-1	.	few	CASSQDGTSNSYNEQFF	TGCGCCAGCAGCCAAGATGGAACGAGCAACTCCTACAATGAGCAGTTCTTC
TRBV20-1	TRBJ1-1	.	.	CSARAHRAWRTEAFF	TGCAGTGCTAGGGCCCACAGGGCTTGGCGCACTGAAGCTTTCTTT
TRBV3-1	TRBJ2-3	.	.	CASSQAGRTRMQYF	TGTGCCAGCAGCCAAGCGGGGCGCACAAGGATGCAGTATTTT
TRBV6-1	TRBJ2-1	TRBD2	few	CASSPTSRNNEQFF	TGTGCCAGCAGCCCGACTAGCCGAAACAATGAGCAGTTCTTC
TRBV29-1	TRBJ1-5	.	.	CSVGAGDQPQHF	TGCAGCGTAGGAGCAGGGGATCAGCCCCAGCATTTT
TRBV19	TRBJ2-7	TRBD1	.	CASSVTGVPKEQYF	TGTGCCAGTAGTGTCACAGGGGTGCCTAAGGAGCAGTACTTC
TRBV5-4	TRBJ1-2	.	.	CASSPGTTTGYTF	TGTGCCAGCAGCCCAGGGACAACTACAGGCTACACCTTC
TRBV18	TRBJ1-4	.	.	CASSLGPRPEKLFF	TGTGCCAGCTCGCTGGGACCGAGACCGGAAAAACTGTTTTTT
TRBV7-2	TRBJ2-7	.	many	CASSLSSYEQYF	TGTGCCAGCAGCTTATCTTCCTACGAGCAGTACTTC
TRBV11-2	TRBJ1-1	.	many	CASSPPYQPPRNTEAFF	TGTGCCAGCAGCCCCCCCTACCAACCTCCTAGGAACACTGAAGCTTTCTTT
TRBV28	TRBJ2-3	TRBD2	.	CASRLTSGGADTQYF	TGTGCCAGCAGGCTGACTAGCGGGGGGGCGGATACGCAGTATTTT
TRBV2	TRBJ1-3	TRBD1	.	CASSATGTGGGGSGNTIYF	TGTGCCAGCAGCGCCACCGGGACAGGGGGAGGTGGATCTGGAAACACCATATATTTT
TRBV6-2/TRBV6-3	TRBJ1-1	.	.	CASSPSRVVGTEAFF	TGTGCCAGCAGTCCCAGCAGGGTGGTGGGGACTGAAGCTTTCTTT
TRBV6-6	TRBJ2-3	.	few	CASSRGGAFTDTQYF	TGTGCCAGCAGTCGGGGAGGAGCGTTTACAGATACGCAGTATTTT
TRBV5-1	TRBJ1-2	TRBD1	many	CASSLWTGNYGYTF	TGCGCCAGCAGCTTGTGGACAGGCAACTATGGCTACACCTTC
TRBV6-1	TRBJ2-3	.	few	CASRGHSRTLSTDTQYF	TGTGCCAGCAGGGGTCACAGCCGAACCCTTAGCACAGATACGCAGTATTTT
TRBV9	TRBJ1-1	.	.	CASSAGGLPAEAFF	TGTGCCAGCAGCGCGGGCGGTCTCCCAGCTGAAGCTTTCTTT
TRBV19	TRBJ1-3	.	.	CASSPGQNSGNTIYF	TGTGCCAGTAGTCCGGGACAAAACTCTGGAAACACCATATATTTT
TRBV20-1	TRBJ2-3	TRBD2	.	CSARAGIAGGPGGTDTQYF	TGCAGTGCTAGAGCCGGGATAGCGGGGGGGCCCGGGGGCACAGATACGCAGTATTTT
TRBV15	TRBJ2-7	.	few	CATSVQGINEQYF	TGTGCCACCAGCGTACAGGGAATAAACGAGCAGTACTTC
TRBV6-1	TRBJ2-1	.	many	CASRNRGGACGWGEQFF	TGTGCCAGCAGGAACAGAGGGGGGGCCTGTGGTTGGGGTGAGCAGTTCTTC
TRBV10-2	TRBJ2-7	TRBD2	many	CASSGGTSAEQYF	TGCGCCAGCAGTGGGGGGACTAGCGCTGAGCAGTACTTC